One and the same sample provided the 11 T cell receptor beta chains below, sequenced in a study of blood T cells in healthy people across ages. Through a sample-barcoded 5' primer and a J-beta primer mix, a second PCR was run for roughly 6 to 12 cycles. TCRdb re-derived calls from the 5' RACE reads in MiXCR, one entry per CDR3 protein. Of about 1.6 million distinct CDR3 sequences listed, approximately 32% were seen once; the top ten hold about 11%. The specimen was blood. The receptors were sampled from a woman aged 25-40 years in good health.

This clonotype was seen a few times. The DNA for the CDR3 is TGTGCCAGCAGTGGACAACTAGCGGGGGACTACAATGAGCAGTTCTTC. Translated: CASSGQLAGDYNEQFF. This sequence joins TRBV25-1 and TRBJ2-1; TRBD2 agrees at 11 bases. V lost 4 bases, J lost 3 bases, and 5 bases stayed unmatched. The germline V gene has CDR1 MGHDK and CDR2 SYGVNS. The CDR3 covers 16 residues.

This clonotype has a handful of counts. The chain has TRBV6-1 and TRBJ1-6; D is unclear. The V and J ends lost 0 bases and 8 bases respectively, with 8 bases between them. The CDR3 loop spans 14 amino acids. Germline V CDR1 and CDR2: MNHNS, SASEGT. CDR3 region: CASSEAGSDSPLHF. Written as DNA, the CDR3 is TGTGCCAGCAGTGAAGCAGGGAGCGATTCACCCCTCCACTTT.

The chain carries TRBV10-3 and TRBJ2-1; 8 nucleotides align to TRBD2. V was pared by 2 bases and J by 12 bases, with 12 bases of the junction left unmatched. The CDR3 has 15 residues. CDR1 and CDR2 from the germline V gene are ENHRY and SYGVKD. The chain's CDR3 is CAISENPGGPYGQFF. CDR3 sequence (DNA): TGTGCCATCAGTGAGAATCCGGGAGGGCCGTATGGGCAGTTCTTC.

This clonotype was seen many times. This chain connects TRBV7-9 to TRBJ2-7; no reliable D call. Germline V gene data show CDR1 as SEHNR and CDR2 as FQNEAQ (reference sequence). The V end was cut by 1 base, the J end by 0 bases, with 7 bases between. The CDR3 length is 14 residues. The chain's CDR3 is CASSLDLGSYEQYF. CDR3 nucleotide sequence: TGTGCCAGCAGCTTAGATCTGGGCTCCTACGAGCAGTACTTC.

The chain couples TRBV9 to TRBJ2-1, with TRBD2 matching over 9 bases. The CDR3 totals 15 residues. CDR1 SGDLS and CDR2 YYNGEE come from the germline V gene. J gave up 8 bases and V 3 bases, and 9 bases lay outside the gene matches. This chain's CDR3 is CASSAVAGGQDEQFF. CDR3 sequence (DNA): TGTGCCAGCAGCGCAGTCGCGGGGGGGCAGGATGAGCAGTTCTTC. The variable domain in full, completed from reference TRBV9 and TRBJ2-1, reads DSGVTQTPKHLITATGQRVTLRCSPRSGDLSVYWYQQSLDQGLQFLIQYYNGEERAKGNILERFSAQQFPDLHSELNLSSLELGDSALYFCASSAVAGGQDEQFFGPGTRLTVL.

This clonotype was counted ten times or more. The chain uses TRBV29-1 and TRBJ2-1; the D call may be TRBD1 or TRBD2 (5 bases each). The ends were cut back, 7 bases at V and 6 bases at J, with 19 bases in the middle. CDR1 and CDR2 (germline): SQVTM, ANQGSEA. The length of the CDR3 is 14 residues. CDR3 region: CSGEDSLAGNEQFF. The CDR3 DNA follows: TGCAGCGGGGAAGACAGTCTAGCCGGCAATGAGCAGTTCTTC.

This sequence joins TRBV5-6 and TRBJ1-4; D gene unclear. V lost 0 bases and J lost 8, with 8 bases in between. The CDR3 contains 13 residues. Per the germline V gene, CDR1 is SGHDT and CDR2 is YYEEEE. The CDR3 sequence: CASSLDSEEKLFF. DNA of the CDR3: TGTGCCAGCAGCTTGGACAGTGAGGAAAAACTGTTTTTT.

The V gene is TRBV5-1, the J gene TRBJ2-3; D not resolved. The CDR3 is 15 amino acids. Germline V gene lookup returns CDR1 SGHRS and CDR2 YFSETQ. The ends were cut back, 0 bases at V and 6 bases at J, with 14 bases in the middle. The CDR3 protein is CASSLEGNHPDTQYF. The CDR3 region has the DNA TGCGCCAGCAGCTTGGAGGGCAACCACCCCGATACGCAGTATTTT.

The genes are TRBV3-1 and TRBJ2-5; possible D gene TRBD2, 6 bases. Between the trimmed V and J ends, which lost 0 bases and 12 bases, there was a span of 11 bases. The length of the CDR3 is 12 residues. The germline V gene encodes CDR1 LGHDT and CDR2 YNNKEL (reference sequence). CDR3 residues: CASSQDSGEEYF. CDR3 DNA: TGTGCCAGCAGCCAAGATAGTGGGGAGGAGTACTTC.

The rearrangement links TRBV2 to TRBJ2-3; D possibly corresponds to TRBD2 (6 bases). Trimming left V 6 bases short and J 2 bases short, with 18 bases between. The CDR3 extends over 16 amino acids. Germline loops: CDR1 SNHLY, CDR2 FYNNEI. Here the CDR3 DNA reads TGTGCCAGCAGCCCTAACGGCGCGGGGACCACAGATACGCAGTATTTT. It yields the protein CASSPNGAGTTDTQYF. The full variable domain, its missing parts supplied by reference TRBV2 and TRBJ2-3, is EPEVTQTPSHQVTQMGQEVILRCVPISNHLYFYWYRQILGQKVEFLVSFYNNEISEKSEIFDDQFSVERPDGSNFTLKIRSTKLEDSAMYFCASSPNGAGTTDTQYFGPGTRLTVL.

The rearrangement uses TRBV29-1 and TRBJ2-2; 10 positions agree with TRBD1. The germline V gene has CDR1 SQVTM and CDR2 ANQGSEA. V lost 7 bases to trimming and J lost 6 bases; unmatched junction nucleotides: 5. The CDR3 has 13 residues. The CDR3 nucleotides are TGCAGCGGGGGACAGGGGAGAGCCGGGGAGCTGTTTTTT. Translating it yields CSGGQGRAGELFF.